This entry concerns a single T cell receptor beta chain. The entry originates in a study of blood T cell repertoires in COVID-19. This CDR3 is 19 amino acids long. With 1 base clipped from V and 0 bases from J, the junction kept 7 bases outside the gene matches. Germline CDR1 and CDR2: LGHDT and YNNKEL (reference sequence). Recovered Cohort 3 donors showed two negative PCRs, clearance, or symptom resolution. Profiling relied on immunoSEQ multiplex PCR, and the TCRdb table lists in-frame clones only, not all of them. Of hundreds of thousands of clones in the sample, 88% were seen once. The V gene is TRBV3-1 (or the pseudogene TRBV3-2), the J gene TRBJ1-3; 12 bases are a match to TRBD1. Sequencing was carried out using PBMCs or T cells enriched from blood (not recorded which). The origin of this receptor is a woman in her forties or fifties who had recovered from COVID-19. The CDR3 is CASSQVAVGQGASGNTIYF. The CDR3 DNA is TGTGCCAGCAGCCAAGTTGCTGTGGGACAGGGGGCCTCTGGAAACACCATATATTTT.